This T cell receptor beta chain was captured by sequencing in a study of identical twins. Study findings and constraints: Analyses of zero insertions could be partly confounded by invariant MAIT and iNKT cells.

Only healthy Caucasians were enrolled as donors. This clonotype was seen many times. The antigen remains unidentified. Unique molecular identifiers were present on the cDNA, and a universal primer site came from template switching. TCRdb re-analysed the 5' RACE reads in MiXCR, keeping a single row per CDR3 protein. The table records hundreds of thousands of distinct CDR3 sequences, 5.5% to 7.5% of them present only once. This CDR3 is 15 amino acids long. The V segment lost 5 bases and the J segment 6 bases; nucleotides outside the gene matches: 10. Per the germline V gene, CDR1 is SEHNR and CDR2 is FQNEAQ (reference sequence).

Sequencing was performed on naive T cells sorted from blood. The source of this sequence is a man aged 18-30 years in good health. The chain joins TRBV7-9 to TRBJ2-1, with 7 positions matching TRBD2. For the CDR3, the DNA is TGTGCCAGCAGCGATTCGTTACCGGGGGGCAATGAGCAGTTCTTC. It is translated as CASSDSLPGGNEQFF.